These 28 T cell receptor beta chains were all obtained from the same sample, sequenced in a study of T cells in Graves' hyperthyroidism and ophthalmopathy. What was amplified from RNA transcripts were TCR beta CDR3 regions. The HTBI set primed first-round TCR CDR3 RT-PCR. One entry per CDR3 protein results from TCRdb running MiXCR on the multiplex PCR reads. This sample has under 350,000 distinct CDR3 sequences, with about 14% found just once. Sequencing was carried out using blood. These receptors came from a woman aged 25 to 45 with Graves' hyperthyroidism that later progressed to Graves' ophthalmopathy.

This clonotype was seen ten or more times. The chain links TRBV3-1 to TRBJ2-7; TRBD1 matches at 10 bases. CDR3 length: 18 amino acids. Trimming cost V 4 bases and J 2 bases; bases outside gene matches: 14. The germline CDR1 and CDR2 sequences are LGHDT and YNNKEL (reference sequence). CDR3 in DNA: TGTGCCAGCAGCCCTCCGGGACAGGGGACGAGTTGGGCCTACGAGCAGTACTTC. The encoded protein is CASSPPGQGTSWAYEQYF.

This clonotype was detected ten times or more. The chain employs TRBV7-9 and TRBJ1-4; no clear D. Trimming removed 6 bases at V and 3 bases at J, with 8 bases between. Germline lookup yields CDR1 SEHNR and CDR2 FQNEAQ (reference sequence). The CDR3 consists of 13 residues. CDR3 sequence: CASRGAANEKLFF. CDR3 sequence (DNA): TGTGCCAGCAGGGGCGCAGCTAATGAAAAACTGTTTTTT. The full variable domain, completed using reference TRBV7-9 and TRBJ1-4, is DTGVSQNPRHKITKRGQNVTFRCDPISEHNRLYWYRQTLGQGPEFLTYFQNEAQLEKSRLLSDRFSAERPKGSFSTLEIQRTEQGDSAMYLCASRGAANEKLFFGSGTQLSVL.

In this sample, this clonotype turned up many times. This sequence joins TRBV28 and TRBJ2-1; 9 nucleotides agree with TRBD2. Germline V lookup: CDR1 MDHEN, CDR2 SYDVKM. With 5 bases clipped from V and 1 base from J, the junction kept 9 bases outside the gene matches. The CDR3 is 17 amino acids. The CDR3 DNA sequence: TGTGCCAGCAGTCCCCTCCTAGCGGGATCTTCCTACAATGAGCAGTTCTTC. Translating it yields CASSPLLAGSSYNEQFF.

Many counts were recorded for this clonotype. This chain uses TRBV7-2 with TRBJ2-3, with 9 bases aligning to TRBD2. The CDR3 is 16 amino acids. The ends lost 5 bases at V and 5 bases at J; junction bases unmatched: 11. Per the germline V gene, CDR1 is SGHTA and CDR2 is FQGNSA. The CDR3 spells CASSQRGGRAQDTQYF. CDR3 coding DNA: TGTGCCAGCAGCCAGAGGGGCGGGAGGGCCCAAGATACGCAGTATTTT.

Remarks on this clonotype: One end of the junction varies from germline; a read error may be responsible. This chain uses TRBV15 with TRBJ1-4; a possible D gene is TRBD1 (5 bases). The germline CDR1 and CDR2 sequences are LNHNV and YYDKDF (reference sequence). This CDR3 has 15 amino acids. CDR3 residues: CATSEGPVHGGKLFF. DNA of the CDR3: TGTGCTACCAGCGAGGGGCCAGTCCATGGAGGAAAACTGTTTTTT. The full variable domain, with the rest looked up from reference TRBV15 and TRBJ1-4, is DAMVIQNPRYQVTQFGKPVTLSCSQTLNHNVMYWYQQKSSQAPKLLFHYYDKDFNNEADTPDNFQSRRPNTSFCFLDIRSPGLGDTAMYLCATSEGPVHGGKLFFGSGTQLSVL.

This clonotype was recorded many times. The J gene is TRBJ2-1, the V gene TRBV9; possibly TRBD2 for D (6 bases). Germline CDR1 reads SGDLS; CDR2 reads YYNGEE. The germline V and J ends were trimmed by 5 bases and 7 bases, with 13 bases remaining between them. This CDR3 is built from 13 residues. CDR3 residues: CASSIREWNEQFF. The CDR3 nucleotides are TGTGCCAGCAGTATCCGGGAGTGGAATGAGCAGTTCTTC.

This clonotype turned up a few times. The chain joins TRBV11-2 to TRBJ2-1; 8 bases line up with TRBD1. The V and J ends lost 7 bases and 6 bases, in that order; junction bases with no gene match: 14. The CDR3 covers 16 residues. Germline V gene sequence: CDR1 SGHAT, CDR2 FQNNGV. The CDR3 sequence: CASNNRDRIPFNEQFF. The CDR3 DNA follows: TGTGCCAGCAACAACAGGGACAGGATCCCTTTCAATGAGCAGTTCTTC.

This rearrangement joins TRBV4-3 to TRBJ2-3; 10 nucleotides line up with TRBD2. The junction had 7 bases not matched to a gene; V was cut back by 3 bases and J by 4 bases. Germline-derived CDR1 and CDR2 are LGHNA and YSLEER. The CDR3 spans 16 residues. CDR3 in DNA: TGCGCCAGCAGCCAGGGGAGCGGGAGGGGCGCAGATACGCAGTATTTT. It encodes CASSQGSGRGADTQYF.

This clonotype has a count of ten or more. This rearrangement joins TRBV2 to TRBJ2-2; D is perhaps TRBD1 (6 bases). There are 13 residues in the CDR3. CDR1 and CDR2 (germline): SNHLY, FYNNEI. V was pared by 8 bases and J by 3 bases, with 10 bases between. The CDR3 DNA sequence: TGTGCCAGCGGACAGTACGACACCGGGGAGCTGTTTTTT. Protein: CASGQYDTGELFF.

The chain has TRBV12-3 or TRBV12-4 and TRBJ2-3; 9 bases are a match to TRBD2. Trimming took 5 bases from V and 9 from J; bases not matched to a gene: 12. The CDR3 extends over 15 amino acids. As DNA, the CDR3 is TGTGCCAGCAGTCTCGTGAGAACTAGCGGGTCGACGCAGTATTTT. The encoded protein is CASSLVRTSGSTQYF.

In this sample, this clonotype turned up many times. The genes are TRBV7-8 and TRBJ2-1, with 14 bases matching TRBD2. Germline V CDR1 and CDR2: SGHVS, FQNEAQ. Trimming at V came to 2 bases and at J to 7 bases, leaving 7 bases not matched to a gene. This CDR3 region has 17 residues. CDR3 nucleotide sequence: TGTGCCAGCAGCTTAAGACTAGCGGGAGGGCCACCGAATGAGCAGTTCTTC. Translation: CASSLRLAGGPPNEQFF.

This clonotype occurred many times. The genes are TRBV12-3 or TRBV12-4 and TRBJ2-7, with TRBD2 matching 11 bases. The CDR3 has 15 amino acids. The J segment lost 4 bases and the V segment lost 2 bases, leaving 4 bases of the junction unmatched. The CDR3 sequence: CASSLRLAGGYEQYF. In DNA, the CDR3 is TGTGCCAGCAGTTTAAGGCTAGCGGGGGGATACGAGCAGTACTTC.

In nucleotides, the CDR3 is TGCAGTGCTAGAGATACCCTAGCGGGACTACCCAATGAGCAGTTCTTC. As protein: CSARDTLAGLPNEQFF. The chain joins TRBV20-1 to TRBJ2-1, with 9 bases aligning to TRBD2. V dropped 0 bases and J dropped 6; count of bases not matched to a gene: 9. Looked up from germline, CDR1 is DFQATT and CDR2 is SNEGSKA (reference sequence). The length of the CDR3 is 16 residues.

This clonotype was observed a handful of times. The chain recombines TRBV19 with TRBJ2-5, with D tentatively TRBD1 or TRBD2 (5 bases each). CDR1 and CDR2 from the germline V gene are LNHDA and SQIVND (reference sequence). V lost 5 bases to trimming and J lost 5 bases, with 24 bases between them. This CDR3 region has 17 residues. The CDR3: CASSPARPGPKGETQYF. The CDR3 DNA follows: TGTGCCAGTAGTCCCGCCCGCCCGGGGCCGAAAGGGGAGACCCAGTACTTC.

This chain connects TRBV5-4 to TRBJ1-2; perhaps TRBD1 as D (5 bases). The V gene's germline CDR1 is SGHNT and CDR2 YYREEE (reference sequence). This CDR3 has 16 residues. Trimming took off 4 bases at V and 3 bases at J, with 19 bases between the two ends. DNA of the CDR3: TGTGCCAGCAGCCCCTGGGACCAGCGGCACGACTATGGCTACACCTTC. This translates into CASSPWDQRHDYGYTF.

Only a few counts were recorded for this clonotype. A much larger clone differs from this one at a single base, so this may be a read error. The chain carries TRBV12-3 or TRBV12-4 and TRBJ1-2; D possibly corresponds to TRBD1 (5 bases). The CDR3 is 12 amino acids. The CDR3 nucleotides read TGTGCCGGCAGCCGGGACGCAGATGGCTACACCTTC. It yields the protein CAGSRDADGYTF.

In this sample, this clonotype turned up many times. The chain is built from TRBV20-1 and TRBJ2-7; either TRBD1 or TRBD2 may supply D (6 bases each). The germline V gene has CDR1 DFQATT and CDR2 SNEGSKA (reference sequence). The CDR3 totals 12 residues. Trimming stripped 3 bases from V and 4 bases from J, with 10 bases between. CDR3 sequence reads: CSAREGGYEQYF. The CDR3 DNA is TGCAGTGCTAGGGAGGGGGGTTACGAGCAGTACTTC.

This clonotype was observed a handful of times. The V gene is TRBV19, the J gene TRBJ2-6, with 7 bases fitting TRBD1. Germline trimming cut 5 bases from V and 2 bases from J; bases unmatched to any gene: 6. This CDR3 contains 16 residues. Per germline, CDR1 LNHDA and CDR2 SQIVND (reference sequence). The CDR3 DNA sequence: TGTGCCAGTAGTGTGGGACAGTTGACTGGGGCCAACGTCCTGACTTTC. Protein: CASSVGQLTGANVLTF.

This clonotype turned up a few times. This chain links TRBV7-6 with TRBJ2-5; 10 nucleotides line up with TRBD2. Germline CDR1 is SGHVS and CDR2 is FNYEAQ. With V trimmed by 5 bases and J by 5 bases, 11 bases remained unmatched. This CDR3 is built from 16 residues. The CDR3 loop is CASSRRAGGAGETQYF. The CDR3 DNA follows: TGTGCCAGCAGCAGACGAGCGGGAGGGGCGGGGGAGACCCAGTACTTC.

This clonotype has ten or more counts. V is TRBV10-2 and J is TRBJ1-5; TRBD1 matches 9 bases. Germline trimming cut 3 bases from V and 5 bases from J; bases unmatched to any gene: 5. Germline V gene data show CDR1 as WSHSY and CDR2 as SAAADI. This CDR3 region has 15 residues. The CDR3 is CASSELGTGYQPQHF. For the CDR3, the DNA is TGCGCCAGCAGTGAACTGGGGACAGGGTATCAGCCCCAGCATTTT.

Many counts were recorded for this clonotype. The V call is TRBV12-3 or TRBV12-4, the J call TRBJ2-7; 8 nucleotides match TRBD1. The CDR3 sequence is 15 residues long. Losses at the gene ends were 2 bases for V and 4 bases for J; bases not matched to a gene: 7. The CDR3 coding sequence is TGTGCCAGCAGTTTAATTTCAGGGGGCCCTTACGAGCAGTACTTC. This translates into CASSLISGGPYEQYF.

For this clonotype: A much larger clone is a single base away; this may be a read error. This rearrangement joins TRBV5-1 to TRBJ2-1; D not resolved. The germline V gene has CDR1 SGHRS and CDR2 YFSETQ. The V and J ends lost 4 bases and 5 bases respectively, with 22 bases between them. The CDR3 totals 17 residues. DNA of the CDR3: TGCGCCAGCAGCCCTCCTCCGGGTCGGTACACCCACAATGAGCAGTTCTTC. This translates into CASSPPPGRYTHNEQFF.

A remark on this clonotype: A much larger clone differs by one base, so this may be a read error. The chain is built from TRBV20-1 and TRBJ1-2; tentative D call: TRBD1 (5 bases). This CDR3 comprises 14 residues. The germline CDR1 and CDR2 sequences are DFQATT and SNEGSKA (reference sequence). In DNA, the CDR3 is TGCAGTGCTAGAGAGTCGACAGCCCTCTATGGCCACACCTTC. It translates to CSARESTALYGHTF.

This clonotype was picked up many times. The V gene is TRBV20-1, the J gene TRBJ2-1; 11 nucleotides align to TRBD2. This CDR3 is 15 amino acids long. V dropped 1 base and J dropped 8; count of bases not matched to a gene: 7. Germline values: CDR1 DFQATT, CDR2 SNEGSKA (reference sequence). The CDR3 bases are TGCAGTGCTAGAGTGCTAGCGGGAGGCAAAGATGAGCAGTTCTTC. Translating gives CSARVLAGGKDEQFF.

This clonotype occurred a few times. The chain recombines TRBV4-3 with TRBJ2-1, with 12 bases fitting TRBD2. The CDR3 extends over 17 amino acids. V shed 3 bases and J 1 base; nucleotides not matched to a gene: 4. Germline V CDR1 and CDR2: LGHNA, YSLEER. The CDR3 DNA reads TGCGCCAGCAGCCAGTCACTAGCGGGAGGTTCCTACAATGAGCAGTTCTTC. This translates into CASSQSLAGGSYNEQFF.

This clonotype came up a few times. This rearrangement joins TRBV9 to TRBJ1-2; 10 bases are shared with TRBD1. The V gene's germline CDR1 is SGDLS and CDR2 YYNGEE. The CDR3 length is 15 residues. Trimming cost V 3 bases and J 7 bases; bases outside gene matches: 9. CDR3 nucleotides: TGTGCCAGCAGCGGTGGGGACAGGGGTGTTGGTGGCTACACCTTC. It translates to CASSGGDRGVGGYTF.

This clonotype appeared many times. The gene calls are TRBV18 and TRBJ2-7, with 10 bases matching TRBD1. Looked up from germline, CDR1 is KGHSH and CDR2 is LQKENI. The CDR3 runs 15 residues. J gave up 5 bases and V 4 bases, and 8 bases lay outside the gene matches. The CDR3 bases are TGTGCCAGCTCACTTCCCGGGACAGGGGTGGACGAGCAGTACTTC. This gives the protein CASSLPGTGVDEQYF.

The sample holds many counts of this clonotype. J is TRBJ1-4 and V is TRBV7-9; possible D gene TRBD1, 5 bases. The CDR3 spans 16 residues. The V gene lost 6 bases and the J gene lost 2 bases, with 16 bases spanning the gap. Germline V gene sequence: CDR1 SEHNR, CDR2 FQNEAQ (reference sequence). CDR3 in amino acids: CASSGGLQATNEKLFF. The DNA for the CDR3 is TGTGCCAGCAGTGGAGGGTTACAGGCCACTAATGAAAAACTGTTTTTT.